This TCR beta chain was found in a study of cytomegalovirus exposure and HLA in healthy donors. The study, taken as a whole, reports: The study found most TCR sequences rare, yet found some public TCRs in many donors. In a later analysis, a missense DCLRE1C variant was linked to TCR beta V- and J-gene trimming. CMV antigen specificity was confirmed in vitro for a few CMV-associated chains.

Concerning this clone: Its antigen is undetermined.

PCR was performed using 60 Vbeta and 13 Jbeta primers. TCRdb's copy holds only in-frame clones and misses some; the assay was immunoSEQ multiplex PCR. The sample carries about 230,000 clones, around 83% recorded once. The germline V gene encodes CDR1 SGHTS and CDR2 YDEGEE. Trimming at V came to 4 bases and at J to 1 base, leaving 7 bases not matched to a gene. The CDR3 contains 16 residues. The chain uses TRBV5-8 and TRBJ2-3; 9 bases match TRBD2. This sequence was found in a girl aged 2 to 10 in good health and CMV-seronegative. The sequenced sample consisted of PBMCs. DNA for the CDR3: TGTGCCAGCAGCCTCGGGGCGGGGGGGGGCACAGATACGCAGTATTTT. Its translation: CASSLGAGGGTDTQYF.